A selection of T cell receptor beta chains follows, all from one sample in a study of T cell changes during pregnancy in multiple sclerosis. Assay used: immunoSEQ multiplex PCR; TCRdb lists only in-frame clones, some missing. Of roughly 40,000 clones listed, about 90% are singletons. The sequenced sample was CD4+ T cells from peripheral blood mononuclear cells, obtained before pregnancy. Receptor source: a female donor with multiple sclerosis, enrolled in a pregnancy study. The CDR3 runs from the conserved cysteine through the conserved F or W. D genes are given only for firm matches. Size values are once, few and many counts, or a class for expanded clones, and some rows have none.

D gene	V gene	clone size	J gene	CDR3 protein	CDR3 DNA
NA	TRBV4-3	NA	TRBJ2-2	CASSQEPGRRGTGELFF	TGCGCCAGCAGCCAAGAGCCTGGGAGGCGGGGCACCGGGGAGCTGTTTTTT
NA	TRBV7-3	few	TRBJ1-1	CASSLDPGLTEAFF	TGTGCCAGCAGCCTTGACCCAGGGCTCACTGAAGCTTTCTTT
NA	TRBV5-1	few	TRBJ1-2	CASSPEGGPGYTF	TGCGCCAGCAGCCCGGAGGGGGGGCCTGGCTACACCTTC
NA	TRBV21-1	NA	TRBJ2-7	CASNLPTTAGTSYEQYF	TGTGCCAGCAACCTTCCCACCACGGCAGGGACTTCCTACGAGCAGTACTTC
NA	TRBV19	NA	TRBJ2-7	CASSRTGYEQYF	TGTGCCAGTAGCCGAACAGGGTACGAGCAGTACTTC
NA	TRBV6-5	NA	TRBJ2-5	CASSFKETQYF	TGTGCCAGCAGTTTCAAAGAGACCCAGTACTTC
NA	TRBV18	NA	TRBJ1-2	CASSRSKDYGYTF	TGTGCCAGCTCCCGGAGTAAGGACTATGGCTACACCTTC
TRBD1	TRBV6-1	NA	TRBJ1-2	CASSARTGDYGYTF	TGTGCCAGCAGTGCCCGGACAGGCGACTATGGCTACACCTTC
NA	TRBV2	NA	TRBJ2-5	CASTRELETQYF	TGTGCCAGCACGCGGGAACTGGAGACCCAGTACTTC
TRBD1	TRBV2	medium-sized	TRBJ1-6	CASSIDRGQSPLHF	TGTGCCAGCAGTATAGACAGGGGGCAATCACCCCTCCACTTT
NA	TRBV18	NA	TRBJ1-1	CASSPGREGTEAFF	TGTGCCAGCTCACCAGGCAGGGAGGGCACTGAAGCTTTCTTT
TRBD1	TRBV30	NA	TRBJ1-2	CAWSKPGQTNYGYTF	TGTGCCTGGAGCAAACCGGGACAGACCAACTATGGCTACACCTTC
TRBD1	TRBV7-2	NA	TRBJ1-5	CASSLTGGAFHF	TGTGCCAGCAGCCTTACAGGGGGTGCTTTCCATTTT
NA	TRBV7-2	NA	TRBJ1-4	CASSLAGPGGTWEKLFF	TGTGCCAGCAGCTTAGCGGGCCCGGGGGGTACTTGGGAAAAACTGTTTTTT
NA	TRBV19	NA	TRBJ2-1	CASSLWGEYNEQFF	TGTGCCAGTAGTTTATGGGGCGAATACAATGAGCAGTTCTTC
TRBD1	TRBV30	NA	TRBJ2-5	CAWTQGARRQETQYF	TGTGCCTGGACGCAGGGGGCGCGGAGGCAAGAGACCCAGTACTTC
NA	TRBV9	once	TRBJ2-7	CASSAPGSHYEQYF	TGTGCCAGCAGCGCACCCGGGTCTCACTACGAGCAGTACTTC
TRBD1	TRBV7-3	NA	TRBJ1-1	CASRPPGQGGEAFF	TGTGCCAGCAGACCACCGGGACAGGGGGGGGAAGCTTTCTTT
NA	TRBV6-6	NA	TRBJ1-1	CASSQANTEAFF	TGTGCCAGCAGTCAAGCCAACACTGAAGCTTTCTTT
TRBD1	TRBV19	few	TRBJ1-6	CASSPGGANSPLHF	TGTGCCAGTAGCCCAGGGGGCGCGAATTCACCCCTCCACTTT
TRBD1	TRBV7-3	NA	TRBJ2-1	CASSLTGQHNEQFF	TGTGCCAGCAGCTTAACGGGACAGCACAATGAGCAGTTCTTC
TRBD1	TRBV19	NA	TRBJ1-5	CASSTQGGISNQPQHF	TGTGCCAGTAGTACGCAGGGGGGAATTAGCAATCAGCCCCAGCATTTT
NA	TRBV11-3	NA	TRBJ2-1	CASSLDPGQGKFF	TGTGCCAGCAGCTTAGATCCGGGCCAGGGTAAGTTCTTC
NA	TRBV2	NA	TRBJ1-2	CASRSGGYTF	TGTGCCAGCAGGAGTGGTGGCTACACCTTC
NA	TRBV5-1	NA	TRBJ2-5	CASGEETQYF	TGCGCCAGCGGAGAAGAGACCCAGTACTTC
NA	TRBV21-1	NA	TRBJ1-1	CAIWTGVNTEAFF	TGTGCCATCTGGACAGGGGTGAACACTGAAGCTTTCTTT
TRBD1	TRBV4-1	NA	TRBJ1-1	CASSQDRTGTNTEAFF	TGCGCCAGCAGCCAAGATAGGACAGGGACGAACACTGAAGCTTTCTTT
TRBD1	TRBV18	NA	TRBJ1-1	CASSLGQGAEAFF	TGTGCCAGCTCACTTGGACAGGGCGCTGAAGCTTTCTTT
TRBD2	TRBV6-1	NA	TRBJ2-3	CASSDAGERTDTQYF	TGTGCCAGCAGTGACGCGGGGGAGAGGACAGATACGCAGTATTTT
TRBD1	TRBV5-1	NA	TRBJ2-2	CASSLGGQGHYTGELFF	TGCGCCAGCAGCTTGGGGGGACAGGGACATTACACCGGGGAGCTGTTTTTT
NA	TRBV6-5	NA	TRBJ1-2	CASSRYEAGDYGYTF	TGTGCCAGCAGCCGCTATGAGGCGGGGGACTATGGCTACACCTTC
NA	TRBV7-9	NA	TRBJ1-2	CASSLELVRGYGYTF	TGTGCCAGCAGCTTAGAGTTAGTGAGAGGTTATGGCTACACCTTC
NA	TRBV6-5	NA	TRBJ2-1	CASSRLAGFNEQFF	TGTGCCAGCAGTCGTTTAGCCGGGTTTAATGAGCAGTTCTTC